Below, 17 T cell receptor beta chains from the same sample are listed, as sequenced in a study of cytomegalovirus exposure and HLA in healthy donors. Some clones are missing from TCRdb's copy, which holds only in-frame ones; the method was immunoSEQ multiplex PCR. This table has about 160,000 clones, 88% appearing once. Material for sequencing was PBMCs. Receptors were obtained from a man aged 18 to 30 in good health and CMV-seronegative.

The rearrangement joins TRBV6-6 to TRBJ1-5, with 9 bases matching TRBD1. Germline lookup yields CDR1 MNHNY and CDR2 SVGAGI (reference sequence). This CDR3 is built from 16 residues. With 6 bases clipped from V and 3 bases from J, the junction kept 9 bases outside the gene matches. CDR3 residues: CASRRQGVYNNQPQHF. CDR3 nucleotides: TGTGCCAGCAGACGACAGGGGGTATACAACAATCAGCCCCAGCATTTT.

The V and J genes are TRBV30 and TRBJ1-1; the D is unclear. Trimming removed 0 bases from V and 3 bases from J, with 2 bases in between. This CDR3 has 11 amino acids. The V gene's germline CDR1 is GTSNPN and CDR2 SVGIG (reference sequence). Written as DNA, the CDR3 is TGTGCCTGGAGTGTCTACACTGAAGCTTTCTTT. This translates into CAWSVYTEAFF. The whole variable domain, remainder taken from reference TRBV30 and TRBJ1-1, is SQTIHQWPATLVQPVGSPLSLECTVEGTSNPNLYWYRQAAGRGLQLLFYSVGIGQISSEVPQNLSASRPQDRQFILSSKKLLLSDSGFYLCAWSVYTEAFFGQGTRLTVV.

DNA for the CDR3: TGTGCCAGCAGTGAAGCTCCCCGCGCGGGGGCCTGGAATTCACCCCTCCACTTT. Encoded protein: CASSEAPRAGAWNSPLHF. The chain joins TRBV6-1 to TRBJ1-6; possibly TRBD1 for D (6 bases). The CDR3 spans 18 residues. Trimming shortened V by 0 bases and J by 7 bases, and 19 bases separated the two germline ends. Germline-derived CDR1 and CDR2 are MNHNS and SASEGT.

This chain connects TRBV19 to TRBJ2-1, with a possible D match to TRBD2 (7 bases). Trimming pared 10 bases from V and 7 bases from J, leaving 23 bases between. There are 15 residues in the CDR3. Germline assignment: CDR1 LNHDA and CDR2 SQIVND (reference sequence). The CDR3 protein is CATSPLGGGINEQFF. The CDR3, as DNA: TGTGCCACCTCCCCCCTAGGCGGGGGCATAAATGAGCAGTTCTTC.

As DNA, the CDR3 is TGCGCCAGCAGCCAAGTCGGGACAGGGTCCGGCTATGGCTACACCTTC. Translated: CASSQVGTGSGYGYTF. The V call is TRBV4-1, the J call TRBJ1-2; the match to TRBD1 covers 9 bases. The germline gives CDR1 MGHRA, CDR2 YSYEKL. J was trimmed by 4 bases and V by 1 base; bases with no gene match: 7. The CDR3 runs 16 residues.

The gene calls are TRBV6-1 and TRBJ2-7; 8 bases align to TRBD1. Germline V gene data show CDR1 as MNHNS and CDR2 as SASEGT. The CDR3 loop spans 17 amino acids. The ends lost 0 bases at V and 2 bases at J; junction bases unmatched: 9. The DNA for the CDR3 is TGTGCCAGCAGTGAAGCCACAGGCGGGACAGGCGCCTACGAGCAGTACGTC. This codes for CASSEATGGTGAYEQYV.

This clone appeared once. The V and J genes are TRBV4-1 and TRBJ1-5; D is uncertain. V lost 0 bases and J 4 bases, leaving 10 bases between the germline ends. Germline CDR1 and CDR2: MGHRA and YSYEKL. The CDR3 runs 15 residues. The CDR3 loop reads CASSQEGGLNQPQHF. The CDR3 nucleotides are TGCGCCAGCAGCCAAGAGGGAGGGTTAAATCAGCCCCAGCATTTT.

This clone was seen only a few times. The chain is built from TRBV4-1 and TRBJ2-7, with 11 bases identical to TRBD2. The CDR3 covers 15 residues. Germline V lookup: CDR1 MGHRA, CDR2 YSYEKL. The V gene end was trimmed by 2 bases and the J gene end by 4 bases; junction bases not matched to a gene: 4. The CDR3 DNA reads TGCGCCAGCAGCCAAACTAGCGGGAGCTTTTACGAGCAGTACTTC. Protein sequence: CASSQTSGSFYEQYF.

A single count supports this clone. This rearrangement joins TRBV6-5 to TRBJ1-1; a possible D gene is TRBD1 (5 bases). CDR1 is MNHEY and CDR2 is SVGAGI in the germline V gene. CDR3 size: 14 residues. Trimming pared 6 bases from V and 1 base from J, leaving 12 bases between. CDR3 protein: CASSPTTENTEAFF. CDR3 DNA sequence: TGTGCCAGCAGCCCCACGACAGAGAACACTGAAGCTTTCTTT.

The chain is built from TRBV2 and TRBJ1-1; 9 nucleotides agree with TRBD1. Trimming removed 5 bases from V and 7 bases from J; junction bases left unmatched: 8. Germline CDR1 reads SNHLY; CDR2 reads FYNNEI. The CDR3 extends over 14 amino acids. CDR3 amino acids: CASSRTGDDFEAFF. Written as DNA, the CDR3 is TGTGCCAGCAGTAGGACAGGGGACGATTTTGAAGCTTTCTTT.

This rearrangement joins TRBV9 to TRBJ2-7; TRBD1 matches 8 bases. Germline loops: CDR1 SGDLS, CDR2 YYNGEE. CDR3 length equals 13 residues. Unmatched junction bases numbered 2, after V lost 0 bases and J lost 6 bases. For the CDR3, the DNA is TGTGCCAGCAGCGTAGGGACAGGGACCGAGCAGTACTTC. It specifies CASSVGTGTEQYF.

This chain uses TRBV6-6 with TRBJ1-4; 8 bases are a match to TRBD1. Trimming cost V 7 bases and J 6 bases; bases outside gene matches: 13. The CDR3 length is 16 residues. Germline loops: CDR1 MNHNY, CDR2 SVGAGI (reference sequence). The CDR3 DNA sequence: TGTGCCAGCACCAGAACTCGGGACAGGAGGGATGAAAAACTGTTTTTT. It yields the protein CASTRTRDRRDEKLFF.

The V gene is TRBV5-1, the J gene TRBJ2-6; D is possibly TRBD1 (5 bases). The CDR3 extends over 18 amino acids. The germline V gene has CDR1 SGHRS and CDR2 YFSETQ. Trimming left V 3 bases short and J 0 bases short, with 16 bases between. CDR3 in DNA: TGCGCCAGCAGCTCCCAGACAGACCCGAGCTCTGGGGCCAACGTCCTGACTTTC. Translating it yields CASSSQTDPSSGANVLTF.

The CDR3 DNA follows: TGTGCCAGCAGCTCCTCGTTAGCGGGAGATGACGAGCAGTACTTC. This gives the protein CASSSSLAGDDEQYF. The chain is built from TRBV7-2 and TRBJ2-7, with TRBD2 identical over 9 bases. The CDR3 spans 15 residues. V was pared by 4 bases and J by 5 bases, with 9 bases of the junction left unmatched. Germline CDR1 is SGHTA and CDR2 is FQGNSA.

The rearrangement uses TRBV5-4 and TRBJ2-7, with TRBD2 as a possible D gene (6 bases). V lost 4 bases and J lost 4, with 15 bases in between. This CDR3 spans 14 amino acids. Germline V lookup: CDR1 SGHNT, CDR2 YYREEE (reference sequence). This CDR3 is CASSQQGGGYEQYV. The CDR3 DNA sequence: TGTGCCAGCAGCCAACAAGGTGGGGGGTACGAGCAGTACGTC.

This clone came up once. The V gene is TRBV7-8, the J gene TRBJ2-7, with 11 bases that match TRBD1. Germline V lookup: CDR1 SGHVS, CDR2 FQNEAQ. This CDR3 is built from 17 residues. The V gene end was trimmed by 1 base and the J gene end by 2 bases; junction bases not matched to a gene: 7. In DNA, the CDR3 is TGTGCCAGCAGCTTAGAGGGGACAGGGGGGTTGACCTACGAGCAGTACGTC. It encodes CASSLEGTGGLTYEQYV.

V usage is TRBV15 and J usage is TRBJ2-3; TRBD1 agrees at 10 bases. The CDR3 has 16 residues. Germline V CDR1 and CDR2: LNHNV, YYDKDF (reference sequence). The trim removed 1 base at V and 4 bases at J, leaving 5 bases unmatched. CDR3 nucleotides: TGTGCCACCAGCAGAGGCGGGACAGGGGTGGCAGATACGCAGTATTTT. Translating gives CATSRGGTGVADTQYF.